Below, one T cell receptor beta chain is given with its context. This sample stems from a study of monozygotic twins with inflammatory bowel disease. T cells were not sorted, and total RNA was isolated straight from whole blood. TCRdb re-called the 5' RACE reads; every CDR3 protein appears as one record, without DNA. In total, the table holds around 450,000 distinct CDR3 sequences. The CDR3 consists of 13 residues. In germline, CDR1 is GTSNPN, CDR2 SVGIG (reference sequence). The TCR sequence derives from a human donor with ulcerative colitis or Crohn's disease, or a healthy co-twin of an affected twin (not recorded which). The chain combines TRBV30 with TRBJ1-5; no DNA is available, so the TRBD1 call from TCRdb remains unchecked. The specimen sequenced was blood. CDR3 sequence reads: CACSWDSYQPQHF.